The 15 T cell receptor beta chains below come from one sample, sequenced in a study of T cell repertoires in cytomegalovirus infection. TCRdb reprocessed the reads via MiXCR and lists one record per CDR3 protein. The table shows 750,000 to 950,000 distinct CDR3 sequences, with 25% to 35% occurring only once. For these receptors, no antigen is known. This material consisted of cultured CD8+ T cells from PBMCs, taken from culture after CMV antigen stimulation. The receptors derive from a human donor in good health (CMV status not recorded). Some clones in this sample may be carry-over from other donors' samples.

This clonotype was seen at least ten times. The CDR3 loop reads CASSLGRSGDGLKAFF. In DNA, the CDR3 is TGTGCCAGCAGCTTGGGAAGATCGGGGGACGGCCTCAAAGCTTTCTTT. V gene TRBV7-6 combines with J gene TRBJ1-1, with TRBD1 as a possible D gene (5 bases). With 3 bases removed from V and 9 bases from J, the gap between germline ends came to 23 bases. Per germline, CDR1 SGHVS and CDR2 FNYEAQ. This CDR3 has 16 amino acids.

The chain links TRBV18 to TRBJ1-2; no clear D. Germline values: CDR1 KGHSH, CDR2 LQKENI. CDR3 length: 14 residues. V lost 7 bases to trimming and J lost 8 bases, with 20 bases between them. The CDR3 region is CASWSGGMVEGYTF. The CDR3 nucleotides are TGTGCCAGCTGGTCAGGTGGAATGGTGGAGGGCTACACCTTC.

The chain couples TRBV6-6 to TRBJ2-5, with 13 bases matching TRBD2. This CDR3 spans 18 amino acids. Germline trimming cut 1 base from V and 3 bases from J; bases unmatched to any gene: 8. The V gene's germline CDR1 is MNHNY and CDR2 SVGAGI (reference sequence). The CDR3 bases are TGTGCCAGCAGTTACTTTGTTACTAGCGGGGGGGCCGAAGAGACCCAGTACTTC. It is translated as CASSYFVTSGGAEETQYF.

The chain combines TRBV12-3 or TRBV12-4 with TRBJ2-5; TRBD2 might be the D (6 bases). This CDR3 comprises 15 residues. V was trimmed by 8 bases and J by 1 base, leaving 17 bases between them. DNA of the CDR3: TGTGCCAGCCTCTCGGCGGGGACCTCCCAAGAGACCCAGTACTTC. Translation gives CASLSAGTSQETQYF.

The V call is TRBV12-5, the J call TRBJ2-5; possible D gene TRBD1, 6 bases. Deletions cut 7 bases from V and 1 base from J, with 25 bases between. This CDR3 has 18 residues. From germline, CDR1 is LGHNT and CDR2 FRNRAP. CDR3 sequence (DNA): TGTGCTAGTGCCTTCTCGGTACAGGGCCTGAGGATCCAAGAGACCCAGTACTTC. Its protein is CASAFSVQGLRIQETQYF.

This clonotype was seen once. Possible read error: a much larger clone is one base away. The chain joins TRBV11-1 to TRBJ1-3, with D hard to call. CDR1 is SGHAT, CDR2 FQDESV, per germline (reference sequence). The CDR3 sequence is 14 residues long. Written as DNA, the CDR3 is TGTGCCAGCAGCGCAGCCTTCTCTGGAAAAACCATATATTTT. Residues: CASSAAFSGKTIYF.

The chain recombines TRBV4-1 with TRBJ1-5; perhaps TRBD1 as D (5 bases). Germline loops: CDR1 MGHRA, CDR2 YSYEKL. Trimming took off 0 bases at V and 5 bases at J, with 14 bases between the two ends. CDR3 length equals 16 residues. The CDR3 DNA reads as TGCGCCAGCAGCCAAGAACCAGGGACGCTATATCAGCCCCAGCATTTT. Translating it yields CASSQEPGTLYQPQHF.

This clonotype showed up just a few times. The chain joins TRBV28 to TRBJ2-7; 7 bases match TRBD1. Looked up from germline, CDR1 is MDHEN and CDR2 is SYDVKM. The trim removed 3 bases at V and 7 bases at J, leaving 12 bases unmatched. CDR3 size: 15 residues. The CDR3 nucleotides read TGTGCCAGCAGTTTGGAGAGGGGGCAGTCTTGGGAGCAGTACTTC. Translating it yields CASSLERGQSWEQYF.

The chain recombines TRBV27 with TRBJ2-7; D gene uncertain. Trimming pared 5 bases from V and 5 bases from J, leaving 10 bases between. Per germline, CDR1 MNHEY and CDR2 SMNVEV (reference sequence). This CDR3 has 12 amino acids. In DNA form, the CDR3 reads TGTGCCAGCAGTCCCGACGTAAACGAGCAGTACTTC. Protein sequence: CASSPDVNEQYF.

This clonotype was seen a handful of times. This chain uses TRBV12-3 or TRBV12-4 with TRBJ2-3, with 7 bases matching TRBD1. V trimming: 4 bases; J trimming: 1 base; junction bases outside the gene matches: 14. The CDR3 is made up of 18 amino acids. The CDR3 reads CASSSLPFDRAGTDTQYF. The CDR3 DNA sequence: TGTGCCAGCAGTTCCCTCCCTTTCGACAGGGCAGGCACAGATACGCAGTATTTT.

This chain connects TRBV4-1 to TRBJ2-5; D uncertain. Germline V gene sequence: CDR1 MGHRA, CDR2 YSYEKL. This CDR3 contains 13 residues. The germline V and J ends were trimmed by 1 base and 5 bases, with 8 bases remaining between them. The CDR3 coding sequence is TGCGCCAGCAGCCAAGTCTTTGAGGAGACCCAGTACTTC. Protein sequence: CASSQVFEETQYF.

This clonotype appeared a single time. J is TRBJ1-2 and V is TRBV5-8; 9 bases agree with TRBD1. Unmatched junction bases numbered 7, after V lost 6 bases and J lost 4 bases. The CDR3 has 14 amino acids. Germline CDR1 SGHTS, CDR2 YDEGEE. The CDR3 bases are TGTGCCAGCACCCTAAAGACAGGGGGCTATGGCTACACCTTC. Residues: CASTLKTGGYGYTF.

J is TRBJ2-7 and V is TRBV5-6; perhaps TRBD1 as D (6 bases). V dropped 0 bases and J dropped 5 bases, with 15 bases sitting between them. In germline, CDR1 is SGHDT, CDR2 YYEEEE. CDR3 size: 15 residues. CDR3 amino acids: CASSLDRQGYNEQYV. The DNA of the CDR3 is TGTGCCAGCAGCTTGGATAGGCAGGGGTATAACGAGCAGTACGTC.

The chain has TRBV19 and TRBJ2-1, with D perhaps TRBD2 (6 bases). This CDR3 comprises 16 residues. Trimming cost V 1 base and J 0 bases, with 10 bases left between them. CDR1 LNHDA and CDR2 SQIVND come from the germline V gene (reference sequence). DNA for the CDR3: TGTGCCAGTAGTATAGTCGTCGGGAGCTCCTACAATGAGCAGTTCTTC. It encodes CASSIVVGSSYNEQFF.

This clonotype was seen repeatedly, ten times or more. V and J are TRBV7-6 and TRBJ2-2; D gene ambiguous. Germline assignment: CDR1 SGHVS and CDR2 FNYEAQ. Between the trimmed V and J ends, which lost 4 bases and 1 base, there was a span of 13 bases. The CDR3 consists of 16 residues. This CDR3 reads CASSWGARLNTGELFF. The CDR3, as DNA: TGTGCCAGCAGCTGGGGTGCCAGGCTGAACACCGGGGAGCTGTTTTTT.